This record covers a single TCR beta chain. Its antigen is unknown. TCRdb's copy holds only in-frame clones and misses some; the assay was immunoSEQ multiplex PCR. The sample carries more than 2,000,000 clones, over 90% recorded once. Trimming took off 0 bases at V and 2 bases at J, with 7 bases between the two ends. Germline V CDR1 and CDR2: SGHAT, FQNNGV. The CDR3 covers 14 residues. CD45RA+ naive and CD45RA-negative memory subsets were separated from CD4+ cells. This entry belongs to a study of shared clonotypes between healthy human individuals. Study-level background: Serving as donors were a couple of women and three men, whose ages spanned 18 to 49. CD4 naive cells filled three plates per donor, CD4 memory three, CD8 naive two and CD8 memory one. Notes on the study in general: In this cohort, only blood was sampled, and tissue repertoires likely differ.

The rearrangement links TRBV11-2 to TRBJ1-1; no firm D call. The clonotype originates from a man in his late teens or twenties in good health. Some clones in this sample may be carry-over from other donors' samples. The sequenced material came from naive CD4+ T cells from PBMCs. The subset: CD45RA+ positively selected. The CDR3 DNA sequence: TGTGCCAGCAGCTTAGACAGACTAAACACTGAAGCTTTCTTT. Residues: CASSLDRLNTEAFF.